This T cell receptor beta chain emerged from a study of neurological immune-mediated disorders (dated by TCRdb to the late 2010s). Regarding the study in general: The study compared peripheral blood TCR-beta repertoires of HTLV-I-associated myelopathy (HAM/TSP) patients, multiple sclerosis patients and healthy controls using UMI-based sequencing. Each longitudinal HAM/TSP and healthy donor was sampled at 3 time-points spaced at roughly 3-40 month intervals. The approximately 100 TCR-beta libraries included longitudinal samples, technical triplicates and paired sorted CD4+ and CD8+ T-cell subsets alongside PBMC samples. Of the approximately 66 subjects in the cohort, some 14 were HAM/TSP patients, 34 were multiple sclerosis patients, and 20 were healthy controls.

Broader findings and caveats from the paper: Expanded clones from different subjects shared no identical CDR3 amino acid sequences, which suggests that TCR-beta repertoires were private in all groups. The highest TCR clonal expansion was observed in HAM/TSP patients, whereas the lowest was observed in MS patients, even when compared with healthy controls.

cDNA synthesis used template-switch 5'RACE with a primer carrying a 10-nucleotide random unique molecular identifier tagging each TCR transcript. Over 200 million TCR-beta sequences, covering 15-18 subjects, were produced in each sequencing run. Total RNA was extracted with the RNeasy kit. The KAPA Real-time Library Amplification kit was used to amplify TCR-beta VDJ regions with primers for the TCR constant region and the 5'RACE anchor. Sample indexes and Illumina adaptors were added in a first PCR, and a second PCR then increased library yield. The roughly 650 bp TCR product was size-selected on a 2% E-gel SizeSelection system after Ampure bead purification. Before pooling, library quality was assessed on a Bioanalyzer, concentration was determined with Qubit, and library quantification was performed with the Kapa Library Quantification kit. An Illumina HiSeq 2500 was used to sequence the libraries paired-end at 2 x 150 bp. To increase sequence diversity, 25-30% phiX was spiked into each library pool. On the study's bioinformatics: Quality-filtered reads were processed with the UMI-based MiGEC pipeline, which removed over 80% of raw TCR sequences during error correction. IMGT germline references were used for aligning VDJ genes, and each clonotype was defined as a unique CDR3 amino acid sequence together with its V-J genes. Clonal expansion, Shannon diversity and CDR3 relatedness were evaluated with VDJtools (CalcPairwiseDistances, ClusterSamples), while phylogenetic trees were built in CLCbio workbench. A clone was classed as expanded if it had 8 or more unique UMIs, a cutoff based on coefficient-of-variation modelling across technical triplicates. In TCRdb, the public reads were trimmed at Q25 with fastp and aligned with MiXCR, with productive beta chains retained. Each CDR3 protein gets just one entry, which takes the most common genes and DNA from the rows behind it. The V and J calls follow TCRdb's processing rather than the paper's. The sample profile shows 85,000 to 110,000 distinct CDR3 sequences; 10% to 14% of them were found once. Approximately 3.1% of the sample is in the top ten clones.

V is pruned by 2 bases and J by 5 bases, leaving 7 bases of the junction without a gene match. CDR1 SGHAT and CDR2 FQNNGV are derived from the germline V gene. Inclusive of the bounding cysteine and phenylalanine, the CDR3 is 16 residues long. Only the CDR3 part of the read is kept: 48 bases, read in frame from the first base. This clonotype was recorded many times. Which antigen it targets is not known. One base away there is no much larger clone; base qualities are not given. The time point label of this sample denotes: longitudinal time-point 3. Libraries from unsorted PBMCs were made from 2 million PBMCs kept in RNAlater at -80 degrees C until RNA extraction. Peripheral blood underwent Ficoll-Hypaque density gradient centrifugation to isolate PBMCs, which were then cryopreserved in liquid nitrogen.

This receptor chain uses TRBV11-2 and TRBJ2-5; TRBD1 lines up with 11 middle nucleotides. This clonotype originated in a female donor with HTLV-1-associated myelopathy (HAM/TSP). The specimen was PBMCs. The nucleotide sequence reads as follows: TGTGCCAGCAGCTTAAGTTGGACAGGGGGCATGGAGACCCAGTACTTC. Translated, this is CASSLSWTGGMETQYF.